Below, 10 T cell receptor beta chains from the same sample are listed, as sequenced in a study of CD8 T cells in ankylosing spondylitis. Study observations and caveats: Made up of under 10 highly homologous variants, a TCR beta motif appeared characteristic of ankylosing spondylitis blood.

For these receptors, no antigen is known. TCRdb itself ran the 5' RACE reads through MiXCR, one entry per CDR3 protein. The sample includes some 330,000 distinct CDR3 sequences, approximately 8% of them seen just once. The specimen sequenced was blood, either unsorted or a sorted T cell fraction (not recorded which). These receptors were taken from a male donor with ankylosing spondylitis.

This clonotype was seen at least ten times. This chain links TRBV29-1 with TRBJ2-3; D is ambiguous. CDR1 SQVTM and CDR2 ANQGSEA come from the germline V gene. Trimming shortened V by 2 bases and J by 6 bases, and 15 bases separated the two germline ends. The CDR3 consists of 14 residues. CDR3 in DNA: TGCAGCGTTGAACCGGTCTTATTGGGGGATACGCAGTATTTT. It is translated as CSVEPVLLGDTQYF.

CDR3: CASSQTSGDTGEQYF. In DNA form, the CDR3 reads TGTGCCAGCAGCCAAACTAGCGGGGATACGGGCGAGCAGTACTTC. The chain joins TRBV13 to TRBJ2-7; 10 positions match TRBD2. Trimming took 5 bases from V and 6 from J; bases not matched to a gene: 10. CDR1 is PRHDT, CDR2 FYEKMQ, per germline (reference sequence). The CDR3 totals 15 residues.

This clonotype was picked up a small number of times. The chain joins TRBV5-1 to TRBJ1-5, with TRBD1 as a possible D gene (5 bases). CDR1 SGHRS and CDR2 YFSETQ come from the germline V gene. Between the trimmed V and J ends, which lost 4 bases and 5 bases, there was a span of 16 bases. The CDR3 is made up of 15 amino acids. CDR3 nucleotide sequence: TGCGCCAGCAGCCCTTCGGGTTCGGGGGATCAGCCCCAGCATTTT. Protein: CASSPSGSGDQPQHF.

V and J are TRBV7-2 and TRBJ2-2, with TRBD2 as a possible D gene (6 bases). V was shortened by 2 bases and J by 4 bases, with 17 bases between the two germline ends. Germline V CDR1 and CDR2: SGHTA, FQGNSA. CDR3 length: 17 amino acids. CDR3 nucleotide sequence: TGTGCCAGCAGCTTACTCCGAGGGAGGCCTAGCACCGGGGAGCTGTTTTTT. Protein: CASSLLRGRPSTGELFF.

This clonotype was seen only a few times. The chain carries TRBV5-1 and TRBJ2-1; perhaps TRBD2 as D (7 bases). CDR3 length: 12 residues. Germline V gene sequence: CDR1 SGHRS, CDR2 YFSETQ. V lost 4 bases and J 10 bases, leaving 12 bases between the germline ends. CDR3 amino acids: CASSRGAWEQFF. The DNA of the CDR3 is TGCGCCAGCAGCCGGGGGGCTTGGGAGCAGTTCTTC. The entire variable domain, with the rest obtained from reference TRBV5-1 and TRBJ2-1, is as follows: KAGVTQTPRYLIKTRGQQVTLSCSPISGHRSVSWYQQTPGQGLQFLFEYFSETQRNKGNFPGRFSGRQFSNSRSEMNVSTLELGDSALYLCASSRGAWEQFFGPGTRLTVL.

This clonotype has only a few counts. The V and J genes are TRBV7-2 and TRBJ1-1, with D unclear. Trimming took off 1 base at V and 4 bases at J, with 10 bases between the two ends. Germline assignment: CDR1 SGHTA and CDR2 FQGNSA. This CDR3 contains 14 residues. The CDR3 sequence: CASSLGTWTTEAFF. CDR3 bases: TGTGCCAGCAGCTTAGGCACATGGACCACTGAAGCTTTCTTT.

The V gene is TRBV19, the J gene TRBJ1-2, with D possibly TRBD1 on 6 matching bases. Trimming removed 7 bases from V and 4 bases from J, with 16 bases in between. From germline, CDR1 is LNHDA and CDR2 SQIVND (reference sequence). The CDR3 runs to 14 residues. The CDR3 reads CASNRQVSSYGYTF. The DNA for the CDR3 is TGTGCCAGTAATAGACAGGTATCAAGCTATGGCTACACCTTC. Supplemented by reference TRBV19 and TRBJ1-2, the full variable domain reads DGGITQSPKYLFRKEGQNVTLSCEQNLNHDAMYWYRQDPGQGLRLIYYSQIVNDFQKGDIAEGYSVSREKKESFPLTVTSAQKNPTAFYLCASNRQVSSYGYTFGSGTRLTVV.

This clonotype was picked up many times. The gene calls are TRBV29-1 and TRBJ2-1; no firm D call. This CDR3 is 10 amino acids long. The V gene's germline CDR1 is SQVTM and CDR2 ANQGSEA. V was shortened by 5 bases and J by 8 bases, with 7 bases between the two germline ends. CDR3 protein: CSVRHYEQFF. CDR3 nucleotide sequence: TGCAGCGTTCGACATTATGAGCAGTTCTTC.

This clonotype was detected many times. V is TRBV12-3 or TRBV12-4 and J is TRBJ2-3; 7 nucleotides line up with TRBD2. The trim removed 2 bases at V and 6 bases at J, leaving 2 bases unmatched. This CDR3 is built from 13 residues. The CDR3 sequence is CASSLRRGDTQYF. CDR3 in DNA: TGTGCCAGCAGTTTAAGGCGGGGGGATACGCAGTATTTT.

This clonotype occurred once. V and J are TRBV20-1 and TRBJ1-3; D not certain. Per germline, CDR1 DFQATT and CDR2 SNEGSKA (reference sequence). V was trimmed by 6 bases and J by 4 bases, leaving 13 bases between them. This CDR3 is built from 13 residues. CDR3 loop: CSANRARGNTIYF. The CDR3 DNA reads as TGCAGTGCAAACCGGGCTCGCGGAAACACCATATATTTT.